This is a list of T cell receptor beta chains from one sample in a study of T cells after posttransplantation cyclophosphamide. Assay used: immunoSEQ multiplex PCR; TCRdb lists only in-frame clones, some missing. The table has 45,000 to 65,000 clones, roughly 94% seen once. What was sequenced was PBMCs. The receptor source for this set is a woman aged 25 to 45 in good health and a related stem cell transplant donor. Each CDR3 is given without its conserved first and last residue. Clone size is given for some rows only: seen once, a few or many times, or a class if the clone is expanded.

CDR3 protein: ASSPQGEWAF
CDR3 length: 10
V gene: TRBV18
clone size: NA

CDR3 protein: ASSLDLYRTETGELF
CDR3 length: 15
V gene: TRBV7-2
clone size: NA

CDR3 protein: ASSPLTGWNTEAF
CDR3 length: 13
V gene: TRBV14
clone size: medium-sized

CDR3 protein: ASSHTRDRIRANYGYT
CDR3 length: 16
V gene: TRBV16
clone size: NA

CDR3 protein: ASSLAGTGASYEQY
CDR3 length: 14
V gene: TRBV5-1
clone size: once

CDR3 protein: ASSHLRTRTYEQY
CDR3 length: 13
V gene: TRBV4-1
clone size: NA

CDR3 protein: ASSSYTSSYEQY
CDR3 length: 12
V gene: TRBV28
clone size: NA

CDR3 protein: ASSEAVAGGPDTQY
CDR3 length: 14
V gene: TRBV10-1
clone size: NA

CDR3 protein: ASSSGIQETQY
CDR3 length: 11
V gene: TRBV18
clone size: NA

CDR3 protein: ASSSSDRGVNIQY
CDR3 length: 13
V gene: TRBV6-5
clone size: NA

CDR3 protein: ASSLEGSRAPYEQY
CDR3 length: 14
V gene: TRBV7-9
clone size: medium-sized

CDR3 protein: ASRGQVEAF
CDR3 length: 9
V gene: TRBV2
clone size: NA

CDR3 protein: ASSLGTGRSGNTIY
CDR3 length: 14
V gene: TRBV7-2
clone size: NA

CDR3 protein: ASSSTGVFSYGYT
CDR3 length: 13
V gene: TRBV7-9
clone size: NA

CDR3 protein: ASSLGGPGTGSYEQY
CDR3 length: 15
V gene: TRBV5-5
clone size: NA

CDR3 protein: ATSRDFGGNREKLF
CDR3 length: 14
V gene: TRBV15
clone size: NA

CDR3 protein: ASSVQGKVEAF
CDR3 length: 11
V gene: TRBV7-9
clone size: NA

CDR3 protein: ASSSRMTGINEQF
CDR3 length: 13
V gene: TRBV7-2
clone size: NA

CDR3 protein: ASSFQGGYNSPLH
CDR3 length: 13
V gene: TRBV7-2
clone size: NA

CDR3 protein: ASSWGRSTDTQY
CDR3 length: 12
V gene: TRBV5-8
clone size: NA

CDR3 protein: ASSLQQGNSAYEQY
CDR3 length: 14
V gene: TRBV27
clone size: NA

CDR3 protein: ASSLELAGARWQF
CDR3 length: 13
V gene: TRBV7-2
clone size: NA

CDR3 protein: ASSLALRADGYT
CDR3 length: 12
V gene: TRBV7-8
clone size: NA

CDR3 protein: ASSVSGDKQY
CDR3 length: 10
V gene: TRBV9
clone size: once

CDR3 protein: ASSHSLGLETYNEQF
CDR3 length: 15
V gene: TRBV4-1
clone size: NA

CDR3 protein: ASSIDFASGRLDSGANVLT
CDR3 length: 19
V gene: TRBV19
clone size: once

CDR3 protein: ASSLVQGPGELF
CDR3 length: 12
V gene: TRBV28
clone size: NA

CDR3 protein: ASSEPAGGQETQY
CDR3 length: 13
V gene: TRBV2
clone size: NA

CDR3 protein: ASGRPGTGDNQPQH
CDR3 length: 14
V gene: TRBV19
clone size: NA

CDR3 protein: ASSRQGYNEQF
CDR3 length: 11
V gene: TRBV19
clone size: NA

CDR3 protein: ASSLEVLAGFTGEQF
CDR3 length: 15
V gene: TRBV5-4
clone size: NA

CDR3 protein: ATSMSNQPQH
CDR3 length: 10
V gene: TRBV15
clone size: once

CDR3 protein: ASWDRGGTGELF
CDR3 length: 12
V gene: TRBV6-5
clone size: NA

CDR3 protein: ASSLAGLNTGELF
CDR3 length: 13
V gene: TRBV7-2
clone size: NA

CDR3 protein: ASSVASGLAGSGYNEQF
CDR3 length: 17
V gene: TRBV9
clone size: NA

CDR3 protein: ASSPAGGLGEKLF
CDR3 length: 13
V gene: TRBV4-3
clone size: NA

CDR3 protein: ASSPHFEAGGGNEQF
CDR3 length: 15
V gene: TRBV4-2
clone size: NA

CDR3 protein: ASSVGERPARDTQY
CDR3 length: 14
V gene: TRBV9
clone size: NA